These T cell receptor beta chains were read from a single sample in a study of blood T cell repertoires in COVID-19. The protocol was immunoSEQ multiplex PCR, while the TCRdb copy is restricted to in-frame clones and leaves out a portion. The sample records 270,000 or so clones, 80% to 90% being singletons. Input material: peripheral blood. Source of these receptors: a woman aged 25-40 years with COVID-19, enrolled during active disease. Each CDR3 is given with its conserved first and last residue. The order of the fields is D gene, clone size, J gene, V gene, CDR3 protein, CDR3 DNA. A D gene is named only where the DNA matches it firmly. Not all rows give a size; the values are once, few, many and, for expanded clones, a class.

-	-	TRBJ2-5	TRBV7-2	CASSLLPGMETQYF	TGTGCCAGCAGCTTACTCCCGGGAATGGAGACCCAGTACTTC
-	few	TRBJ1-1	TRBV29-1	CSVDESGLNTEAFF	TGCAGCGTTGACGAATCAGGGCTGAACACTGAAGCTTTCTTT
-	-	TRBJ1-6	TRBV30	CAWRASGSYNSPLHF	TGTGCCTGGAGGGCCTCAGGTTCCTATAATTCACCCCTCCACTTT
-	once	TRBJ2-2	TRBV9	CASSAREVRTGELFF	TGTGCCAGCAGCGCCAGGGAAGTCCGCACCGGGGAGCTGTTTTTT
-	-	TRBJ1-2	TRBV25-1	CASSDPIGGSHYGYTF	TGTGCCAGCAGTGACCCCATAGGAGGGTCCCACTATGGCTACACCTTC
-	-	TRBJ1-2	TRBV29-1	CSVVRREGGAGGYTF	TGCAGCGTTGTCCGAAGGGAGGGCGGGGCAGGGGGCTACACCTTC
-	once	TRBJ1-4	TRBV6-5	CASLGGLNEKLFF	TGTGCCAGTCTGGGGGGGTTGAATGAAAAACTGTTTTTT
-	-	TRBJ1-2	TRBV5-1	CASSLGGNYGYTF	TGCGCCAGCAGCTTAGGGGGTAACTATGGCTACACCTTC
TRBD2	-	TRBJ2-2	TRBV3-1/TRBV3-2	CASSPWTSGVPTGELFF	TGTGCCAGCAGCCCCTGGACTAGCGGGGTACCCACCGGGGAGCTGTTTTTT
-	-	TRBJ1-5	TRBV5-1	CAGPGACNQPQHF	TGCGCCGGTCCTGGGGCTTGCAATCAGCCCCAGCATTTT
TRBD1	-	TRBJ2-7	TRBV5-1	CASSLGTGVSYEQYF	TGCGCCAGCAGCCTTGGGACAGGGGTCTCCTACGAGCAGTACTTC
TRBD2	-	TRBJ2-7	TRBV10-1	CASKDPPGLAGAGTYF	TGCGCCAGCAAAGACCCTCCGGGACTAGCGGGGGCCGGGACGTACTTC
TRBD1	-	TRBJ1-2	TRBV5-4	CASSFRGLYGYTF	TGTGCCAGCAGTTTCAGGGGGCTCTATGGCTACACCTTC
-	-	TRBJ2-3	TRBV19	CASTRTSTTDTQYF	TGTGCCAGTACGAGGACATCAACGACAGATACGCAGTATTTT
TRBD1	once	TRBJ1-5	TRBV19	CASSLGQHSNQPQHF	TGTGCCAGTAGTTTGGGACAGCATAGCAATCAGCCCCAGCATTTT
TRBD1	-	TRBJ1-2	TRBV6-1	CASSEDRGVVSWNYGYTF	TGTGCCAGCAGTGAAGACAGGGGGGTCGTATCGTGGAACTATGGCTACACCTTC